The 12 T cell receptor beta chains below were found in one sample sequenced in a study of cytomegalovirus exposure and HLA in healthy donors. The PCR used 60 Vbeta and 13 Jbeta primers. Method: immunoSEQ multiplex PCR; TCRdb's copy keeps in-frame clones and lacks some. The sample has about 67,000 clones, just under 80% seen once; the top ten hold 7.5% to 10%. Material: PBMCs. Source of these receptors: a man in his forties in good health and CMV-seronegative.

V is TRBV29-1 and J is TRBJ1-2; possible D gene TRBD1, 5 bases. The V end was cut by 6 bases, the J end by 4 bases, with 18 bases between. CDR3 length: 14 residues. Germline V gene lookup returns CDR1 SQVTM and CDR2 ANQGSEA. This CDR3 is CSVVTGTISYGYTF. In nucleotides, the CDR3 is TGCAGCGTAGTCACCGGGACTATAAGCTATGGCTACACCTTC.

V is TRBV2 and J is TRBJ2-5, with D perhaps matching TRBD1 (7 bases). The CDR3 runs 17 residues. Trimming took off 8 bases at V and 4 bases at J, with 26 bases between the two ends. Germline-derived CDR1 and CDR2 are SNHLY and FYNNEI. CDR3 nucleotide sequence: TGTGCCAGCCGGAGGGGGCTTCGGGGTAGCACAGGAGAGACCCAGTACTTC. Translating gives CASRRGLRGSTGETQYF.

The chain uses TRBV18 and TRBJ1-4; weak D call: TRBD1 (6 bases). The germline CDR1 and CDR2 sequences are KGHSH and LQKENI. The CDR3 loop spans 17 amino acids. Trimming removed 2 bases at V and 5 bases at J, with 18 bases between. This chain's CDR3 is CASSPGSGAFENEKLFF. CDR3 nucleotide sequence: TGTGCCAGCTCACCAGGTTCAGGGGCGTTCGAAAATGAAAAACTGTTTTTT. Full variable domain (rest looked up from reference TRBV18 and TRBJ1-4): NAGVMQNPRHLVRRRGQEARLRCSPMKGHSHVYWYRQLPEEGLKFMVYLQKENIIDESGMPKERFSAEFPKEGPSILRIQQVVRGDSAAYFCASSPGSGAFENEKLFFGSGTQLSVL.

The J gene is TRBJ1-4, the V gene TRBV10-1; D unresolved. Trimming took 4 bases from V and 8 from J, leaving 14 bases between them. The CDR3 spans 14 residues. CDR1 is WNHNN, CDR2 SYGVQD, per germline (reference sequence). In DNA form, the CDR3 reads TGCGCCAGCAGTGGGGGAACAGCGGGGGAAAAACTGTTTTTT. This sequence encodes CASSGGTAGEKLFF.

The chain employs TRBV28 and TRBJ1-5; 9 nucleotides agree with TRBD1. The CDR3 contains 14 residues. V gave up 7 bases and J gave up 4 bases; unmatched junction bases: 5. Germline V lookup: CDR1 MDHEN, CDR2 SYDVKM. The CDR3 here is CASKGQGRNQPQHF. The CDR3 nucleotides read TGTGCCAGCAAGGGACAGGGAAGAAATCAGCCCCAGCATTTT.

V gene TRBV6-4 combines with J gene TRBJ2-1; 7 nucleotides match TRBD1. The CDR3 runs 14 residues. Germline CDR1 MRHNA, CDR2 SNTAGT. V gave up 3 bases and J gave up 10 bases; unmatched junction bases: 9. The CDR3 spells CASSERTGDGEQFF. The CDR3 coding sequence is TGTGCCAGCAGTGAAAGGACAGGCGATGGGGAGCAGTTCTTC.

This rearrangement joins TRBV5-1 to TRBJ1-2, with 10 bases matching TRBD1. This CDR3 is built from 17 residues. Looked up from germline, CDR1 is SGHRS and CDR2 is YFSETQ. V dropped 0 bases and J dropped 4; count of bases not matched to a gene: 9. The CDR3 nucleotides read TGCGCCAGCAGCTTGGAGGGGACAGGGGCATTAATCTATGGCTACACCTTC. This codes for CASSLEGTGALIYGYTF.

The rearrangement links TRBV29-1 to TRBJ2-7, with D perhaps matching TRBD2 (7 bases). Germline V lookup: CDR1 SQVTM, CDR2 ANQGSEA. The CDR3 is 16 residues long. With 0 bases removed from V and 2 bases from J, the gap between germline ends came to 17 bases. The CDR3 region is CSVEDPRGGAPYEQYF. CDR3 coding DNA: TGCAGCGTTGAAGATCCCCGAGGGGGGGCACCCTACGAGCAGTACTTC.

The chain couples TRBV7-8 to TRBJ2-7, with TRBD1 matching 7 bases. Unmatched junction bases numbered 2, after V lost 5 bases and J lost 4 bases. Germline V gives CDR1 SGHVS, CDR2 FQNEAQ. The CDR3 extends over 12 amino acids. CDR3 DNA: TGTGCCAGCAGCCAGGACAGGTACGAGCAGTACTTC. It codes for CASSQDRYEQYF.

This clone was picked up one time. This chain uses TRBV7-2 with TRBJ2-7; 10 nucleotides match TRBD1. After removal of 3 bases from V and 4 bases from J, the junction contained 6 bases not matched to a gene. This CDR3 comprises 15 residues. Germline CDR1 reads SGHTA; CDR2 reads FQGNSA. The CDR3 DNA reads TGTGCCAGCAGCTTTGTCGGGACAGGGGAATACGAGCAGTACTTC. Amino acid sequence: CASSFVGTGEYEQYF.

This chain uses TRBV25-1 with TRBJ2-3, with D hard to call. CDR1 and CDR2 from the germline V gene are MGHDK and SYGVNS. V was shortened by 4 bases and J by 1 base, with 6 bases between the two germline ends. The CDR3 is 13 residues long. Here the CDR3 reads CASSGERTDTQYF. The CDR3 bases are TGTGCCAGCAGTGGCGAACGCACAGATACGCAGTATTTT.

This clone turned up a few times. The chain joins TRBV6-1 to TRBJ2-3, with D tentatively TRBD2 (5 bases). With 6 bases removed from V and 6 bases from J, the gap between germline ends came to 13 bases. Germline V CDR1 and CDR2: MNHNS, SASEGT. The CDR3 loop spans 13 amino acids. This CDR3 is CASRIRRGDTQYF. The DNA for the CDR3 is TGTGCCAGCAGAATCAGAAGAGGGGATACGCAGTATTTT.